The clone carrying this TCR beta chain appeared once. Regarding time point: persistent/refractory GD, antithyroid drugs over 5 years with positive TRAb. Making the TCR library involved RNA that had been extracted from PBMCs. The patients included were those that came from an endocrinology department in Xi'an, China. Blood from the periphery, 8.5 to 9 milliliters in all, was drawn into EDTA tubes. iRepertoire HTBI primers and Arm-PCR of CDR3 regions built TCR beta libraries. Via MiXCR, TCRdb re-called the multiplex PCR reads, giving one row per CDR3 protein. Among roughly 300,000 distinct CDR3 sequences listed, about 19% were seen once. V was cut by 5 bases and J by 5 bases, with 12 bases left in between. The germline gives CDR1 SEHNR, CDR2 FQNEAQ (reference sequence). CDR3 length equals 13 residues. The data originate from a study of regulatory T cells in long-lasting Graves disease.

Material: peripheral blood mononuclear cells (PBMCs), obtained when the disease was refractory, from a patient treated with antithyroid drugs. The TCR was taken from a female donor with Graves disease. The chain employs TRBV7-9 and TRBJ2-5; D perhaps matches TRBD2 (5 bases). The CDR3 sequence: CASSLEGKETQYF. The CDR3 DNA is TGTGCCAGCAGCCTAGAGGGAAAGGAGACCCAGTACTTC.